The 21 T cell receptor beta chains below come from one sample, sequenced in a study of response to subunit inactivated influenza vaccine. TCRdb independently ran MiXCR on the RT-PCR reads; one entry per CDR3 protein. The repertoire has about 800,000 distinct CDR3 sequences, 21% of them found once; the top ten carry roughly 10%. This sample comprised PBMCs from blood, obtained 5 to 6 days after vaccination. Receptors were obtained from a man aged 45-65 years who received an inactivated influenza vaccine.

The chain couples TRBV7-3 to TRBJ2-1, with D unresolved. The V gene's germline CDR1 is SGHTA and CDR2 FQGTGA. V was cut by 3 bases and J by 0 bases, with 12 bases left in between. The CDR3 runs to 16 residues. Here the CDR3 reads CASSFHLTSSYNEQFF. CDR3 nucleotides: TGTGCCAGCAGCTTTCACCTCACAAGCTCCTACAATGAGCAGTTCTTC.

The rearrangement joins TRBV12-3 or TRBV12-4 to TRBJ2-2; tentatively, D is TRBD2 (5 bases). CDR3 length: 12 amino acids. V lost 10 bases and J lost 7, with 13 bases in between. The CDR3 is CATREGVGELFF. CDR3 nucleotides: TGTGCCACCCGGGAAGGAGTCGGGGAGCTGTTTTTT.

In its sample, this clonotype was seen many times. CDR3 DNA sequence: TGTGCCAGCAGTTTAGGTCCGGGACAGGGCTACGAGCAGTACTTC. Protein sequence: CASSLGPGQGYEQYF. The rearrangement uses TRBV12-3 or TRBV12-4 and TRBJ2-7; 9 positions agree with TRBD1. Trimming at V came to 1 base and at J to 3 bases, leaving 4 bases not matched to a gene. The CDR3 runs 15 residues.

V gene TRBV12-3 or TRBV12-4 combines with J gene TRBJ2-1, with 9 bases matching TRBD2. Trimming at V came to 1 base and at J to 5 bases, leaving 6 bases not matched to a gene. This CDR3 comprises 16 residues. The CDR3 here is CASSLEAGGANNEQFF. The CDR3, as DNA: TGTGCCAGCAGTTTAGAGGCGGGGGGGGCCAACAATGAGCAGTTCTTC.

CDR3 in DNA: TGTGCCAGCAGTGAATCTAAGGGCCGATGGGCCGGGGAGCTGTTTTTT. It translates to CASSESKGRWAGELFF. The chain joins TRBV25-1 to TRBJ2-2; D ambiguous. Germline V gives CDR1 MGHDK, CDR2 SYGVNS. The germline V and J ends were trimmed by 1 base and 6 bases, with 15 bases remaining between them. The CDR3 is 16 residues long.

This clonotype turned up a few times. This sequence joins TRBV10-3 and TRBJ2-3; no clear D gene. Germline V gene lookup returns CDR1 ENHRY and CDR2 SYGVKD. The CDR3 contains 12 residues. V was trimmed by 3 bases and J by 4 bases, leaving 5 bases between them. The CDR3 protein is CAISERSDTQYF. The CDR3 DNA reads TGTGCCATCAGTGAAAGGTCAGATACGCAGTATTTT.

The chain employs TRBV18 and TRBJ2-3, with D perhaps matching TRBD1 or TRBD2 (5 bases each). The CDR3 contains 15 residues. V lost 0 bases, J lost 3 bases, and 10 bases lay in between. Germline V lookup: CDR1 KGHSH, CDR2 LQKENI. The DNA of the CDR3 is TGTGCCAGCTCACCACCGTCGGGGCTTACAGATACGCAGTATTTT. Amino acid sequence: CASSPPSGLTDTQYF.

The V call is TRBV11-2, the J call TRBJ2-2, with TRBD1 matching 7 bases. Germline CDR1 SGHAT, CDR2 FQNNGV. The CDR3 covers 16 residues. J lost 6 bases, V lost 2 bases, and 9 bases had no gene match. CDR3 sequence (DNA): TGTGCCAGCAGCTTATCTAGGACAGGAGAATCCGGGGAGCTGTTTTTT. This gives the protein CASSLSRTGESGELFF.

This clonotype occurred a few times. This chain links TRBV12-3 or TRBV12-4 with TRBJ2-1; no definite D call. V lost 0 bases and J lost 9, with 15 bases in between. This CDR3 is built from 15 residues. The CDR3 protein is CASSLALSATGEQFF. CDR3 coding DNA: TGTGCCAGCAGTTTAGCGCTATCGGCTACCGGTGAGCAGTTCTTC.

This clonotype showed up many times. CDR3 in DNA: TGCGCCAGCAGCCAACCTCCGTACGGACAGGGGAGGGATGAGCAGTTCTTC. As protein: CASSQPPYGQGRDEQFF. This rearrangement joins TRBV4-1 to TRBJ2-1; TRBD1 matches at 9 bases. Germline-derived CDR1 and CDR2 are MGHRA and YSYEKL. The CDR3 contains 17 residues. V lost 2 bases and J lost 8; bases outside the gene matches: 13.

In its sample, this clonotype was seen a few times. The chain recombines TRBV4-3 with TRBJ2-5, with 14 bases aligning to TRBD2. Germline V gene lookup returns CDR1 LGHNA and CDR2 YSLEER. The CDR3 runs to 17 residues. J gave up 4 bases and V 0 bases, and 4 bases lay outside the gene matches. The CDR3 spells CASSQERTSGRTETQYF. The CDR3 bases are TGCGCCAGCAGCCAAGAACGGACTAGCGGGAGGACAGAGACCCAGTACTTC.

This clonotype has a handful of counts. The chain recombines TRBV7-2 with TRBJ2-1, with TRBD1 matching 9 bases. Germline values: CDR1 SGHTA, CDR2 FQGNSA. This CDR3 contains 16 residues. With 7 bases clipped from V and 2 bases from J, the junction kept 9 bases outside the gene matches. The CDR3 region is CASTEGQGGPYNEQFF. In nucleotides, the CDR3 is TGTGCCAGCACCGAGGGACAGGGTGGACCCTACAATGAGCAGTTCTTC.

This rearrangement joins TRBV29-1 to TRBJ2-1, with TRBD2 identical over 13 bases. The CDR3 sequence is 15 residues long. Per germline, CDR1 SQVTM and CDR2 ANQGSEA. J gave up 7 bases and V 6 bases, and 9 bases lay outside the gene matches. Here the CDR3 reads CSVATGTSGTNEQFF. In nucleotides, the CDR3 is TGCAGCGTGGCCACCGGGACTAGCGGGACAAATGAGCAGTTCTTC.

This clonotype showed up just a few times. J is TRBJ2-7 and V is TRBV27, with a weak D call TRBD2 (6 bases). V was trimmed by 0 bases and J by 9 bases, leaving 18 bases between them. This CDR3 has 15 residues. Per germline, CDR1 MNHEY and CDR2 SMNVEV (reference sequence). The CDR3 loop is CASSLSTTGDSRQYF. As DNA, the CDR3 is TGTGCCAGCAGTTTATCGACCACCGGGGACTCCCGGCAGTACTTC.

This clonotype was seen at least ten times. The genes are TRBV10-3 and TRBJ2-5, with D hard to call. Germline V gene lookup returns CDR1 ENHRY and CDR2 SYGVKD. The CDR3 is 14 residues long. Trimming took 7 bases from V and 5 from J, leaving 17 bases between them. In DNA form, the CDR3 reads TGTGCCATCACCGATCTGTGGGGTTCCGAGACCCAGTACTTC. Amino acids: CAITDLWGSETQYF.

In this sample, this clonotype turned up many times. The rearrangement links TRBV10-2 to TRBJ2-7; D is unclear. The germline V and J ends were trimmed by 6 bases and 4 bases, with 10 bases remaining between them. The germline V gene has CDR1 WSHSY and CDR2 SAAADI. This CDR3 comprises 12 residues. CDR3 DNA sequence: TGCGCCAGCAGGAGCCTAAATTACGAGCAGTACTTC. Its translation: CASRSLNYEQYF.

The CDR3 spells CSVEFIQGFSETQYF. The DNA of the CDR3 is TGCAGCGTTGAATTCATACAGGGGTTCTCGGAGACCCAGTACTTC. The rearrangement uses TRBV29-1 and TRBJ2-5, with TRBD1 identical over 7 bases. The CDR3 spans 15 residues. Germline V gives CDR1 SQVTM, CDR2 ANQGSEA. The V and J ends lost 2 bases and 5 bases, in that order; junction bases with no gene match: 11.

This clonotype was counted between two and nine times. This chain connects TRBV5-1 to TRBJ2-1; D remains unclear. V lost 2 bases, J lost 7 bases, and 10 bases lay in between. CDR3 size: 13 residues. Germline values: CDR1 SGHRS, CDR2 YFSETQ. This chain's CDR3 is CASSFYLGNEQFF. The CDR3, as DNA: TGCGCCAGCAGCTTTTATCTAGGAAATGAGCAGTTCTTC.

This clonotype was observed a handful of times. The rearrangement uses TRBV20-1 and TRBJ2-7, with 10 bases fitting TRBD2. Germline V gene data show CDR1 as DFQATT and CDR2 as SNEGSKA (reference sequence). The V gene end was trimmed by 3 bases and the J gene end by 2 bases; junction bases not matched to a gene: 4. The CDR3 contains 14 residues. Written as DNA, the CDR3 is TGCAGTGCTAGCCTTAGCGGGAGGACCTACGAGCAGTACTTC. It specifies CSASLSGRTYEQYF.

J is TRBJ2-1 and V is TRBV10-3; D is unresolved. The CDR3 covers 13 residues. The V end was cut by 4 bases, the J end by 8 bases, with 12 bases between. From germline, CDR1 is ENHRY and CDR2 SYGVKD. The CDR3 bases are TGTGCCATCAGTGGGTTCGGGCGAGATGAGCAGTTCTTC. Amino acid sequence: CAISGFGRDEQFF.

CDR3 region: CAWSRGYKQYF. CDR3 in DNA: TGTGCCTGGAGTAGGGGATACAAGCAGTACTTC. This chain joins TRBV30 and TRBJ2-7, with a tentative D call TRBD1 (5 bases). Germline-derived CDR1 and CDR2 are GTSNPN and SVGIG (reference sequence). The CDR3 covers 11 residues. V dropped 2 bases and J dropped 8 bases, with 10 bases sitting between them.